This TCR beta chain was documented in a study of regulatory T cells in long-lasting Graves disease. Study information: Patients newly diagnosed with Graves' had been on antithyroid drugs for under 3 months. Study-level results: New patients shared about a thousand public clonotypes, fewer than the 2,500 to 3,500 shared by persistent patients. Persistent-disease Graves' patients showed less TCR diversity than new cases.

Time point given: newly diagnosed GD, antithyroid drugs for less than 3 months. Construction of the TCR library relied on RNA isolated from PBMCs. Researchers made TCR beta libraries by using iRepertoire HTBI primers and running Arm-PCR on CDR3 regions. TCRdb redid the calling of the multiplex PCR reads with MiXCR, one entry per CDR3 protein. The sample has approximately 460,000 distinct CDR3 sequences, roughly 15% seen once; the top ten hold around 11%. This clonotype was observed many times. Antigen specificity is unknown. CDR1 is DFQATT and CDR2 is SNEGSKA in the germline V gene (reference sequence). V dropped 2 bases and J dropped 2; count of bases not matched to a gene: 10. The CDR3 spans 16 residues. The same sample was also studied in work on T cells in Graves' hyperthyroidism and ophthalmopathy. That paper states: In validation, the model predicted ophthalmopathy. These predictions came a median roughly seven months before onset.

This chain connects TRBV20-1 to TRBJ2-7; 9 nucleotides match TRBD1. The specimen was peripheral blood mononuclear cells (PBMCs), collected at new diagnosis, from a patient treated with antithyroid drugs. This receptor was identified in a woman aged 30 to 39 with Graves disease. In DNA form, the CDR3 reads TGCAGTGCTAGACACCCGGGACAGGGTGGCCCCTACGAGCAGTACTTC. Translating it yields CSARHPGQGGPYEQYF.